This TCR beta chain was recorded in a study of Ad26.COV2.S vaccination and SARS-CoV-2 variants. Study-wide points: A substantial breadth of spike-specific CD8+ and CD4+ T cell responses after vaccination has been reported. Analyses that measured TCR breadth and depth may have underestimated total T cell responses.

Specified treatment: roughly 18 received Ad26.COV2.S at low or high dose, single or two shots; roughly five received placebo; per-sample allocation not given. Sample collection was performed on day 63 after the first vaccine or placebo injection. Points on this clone: Its cognate antigen is unknown.

Clones were sequenced by immunoSEQ multiplex PCR, and TCRdb holds only the in-frame ones, with some missing. The sample consists of about 500,000 clones, 89% of them appearing once. The CDR3 consists of 15 residues. The V end was cut by 3 bases, the J end by 5 bases, with 14 bases between. Germline V gene data show CDR1 as KGHDR and CDR2 as SFDVKD. This sequence joins TRBV24-1 and TRBJ2-3; tentatively, D is TRBD2 (6 bases). The sequence came from a person aged 18 to 65 who received the Ad26.COV2.S COVID-19 vaccine or a placebo. The sequencing used peripheral blood, collected in a trial of Ad26.COV2.S vaccine versus placebo. CDR3 DNA: TGTGCCACCAGTGATCCAGCCAGGCGGGGAGATACGCAGTATTTT. This codes for CATSDPARRGDTQYF.